This TCR beta chain was identified during a study of CD4+ T cells in melanoma. General study findings and limits: Reportedly, melanoma neoantigen-specific CD4+ T cells showed varied differentiation states. A reported correlation linked neoantigen-specific CD4+ T cells to CD8+, macrophage and B cell function.

Sequencing used immunoSEQ multiplex PCR; TCRdb keeps in-frame clones, though not all of them. The repertoire consists of 9,500 or so clones, with around 79% occurring once and the leading ten covering roughly 21%. Germline trimming cut 3 bases from V and 5 bases from J; bases unmatched to any gene: 5. The CDR3 is 14 residues long. Germline values: CDR1 SGDLS, CDR2 YYNGEE. With regard to this clone: Its cognate antigen is unknown.

The rearrangement uses TRBV9 and TRBJ2-1, with 7 bases lining up with TRBD1. Input material: cells from a culture (not recorded whether cultured in vitro). The receptor comes from a human donor with melanoma. Here the CDR3 reads CASSEGALNNEQFF. The CDR3 coding sequence is TGTGCCAGCAGCGAGGGGGCTCTCAACAATGAGCAGTTCTTC.